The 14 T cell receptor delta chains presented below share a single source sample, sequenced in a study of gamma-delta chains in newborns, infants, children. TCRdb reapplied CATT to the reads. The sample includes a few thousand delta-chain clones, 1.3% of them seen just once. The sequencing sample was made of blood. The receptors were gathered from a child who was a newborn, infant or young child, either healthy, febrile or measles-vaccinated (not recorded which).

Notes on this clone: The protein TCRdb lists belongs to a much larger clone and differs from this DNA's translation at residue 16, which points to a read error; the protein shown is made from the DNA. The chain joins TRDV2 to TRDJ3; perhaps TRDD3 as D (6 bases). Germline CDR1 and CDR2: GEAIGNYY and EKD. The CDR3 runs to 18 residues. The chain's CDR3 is CACDTAGYSSWDTRQVFF. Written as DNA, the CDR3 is TGTGCCTGTGACACCGCCGGATACAGCTCCTGGGACACCCGACAGGTGTTTTTC.

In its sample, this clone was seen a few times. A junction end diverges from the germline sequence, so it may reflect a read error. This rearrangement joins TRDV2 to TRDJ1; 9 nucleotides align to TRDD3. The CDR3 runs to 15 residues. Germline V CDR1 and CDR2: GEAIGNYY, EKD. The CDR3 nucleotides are TGTGCCTGTGGCACCGGGGATACGTACACCGATAAACTCATCTTT. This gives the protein CACGTGDTYTDKLIF.

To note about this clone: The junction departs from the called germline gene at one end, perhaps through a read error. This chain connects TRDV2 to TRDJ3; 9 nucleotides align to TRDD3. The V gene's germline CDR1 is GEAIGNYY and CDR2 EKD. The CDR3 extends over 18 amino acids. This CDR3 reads CARDTVGDSSWDTQQMFF. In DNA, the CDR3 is TGTGCCCGTGACACCGTGGGGGATAGCTCCTGGGATACCCAACAGATGTTTTTC.

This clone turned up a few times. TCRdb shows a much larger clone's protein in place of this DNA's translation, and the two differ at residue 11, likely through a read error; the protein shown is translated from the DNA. This CDR3 is CACDPLVLGDSPWDTRQMFF. As DNA, the CDR3 is TGTGCCTGTGACCCTCTCGTACTGGGGGATTCGCCCTGGGACACCCGACAGATGTTTTTC. The genes are TRDV2 and TRDJ3; 10 bases agree with TRDD3. CDR3 length: 20 residues. The germline V gene encodes CDR1 GEAIGNYY and CDR2 EKD. V was clipped by 3 bases and J by 2 bases; unmatched bases: 12.

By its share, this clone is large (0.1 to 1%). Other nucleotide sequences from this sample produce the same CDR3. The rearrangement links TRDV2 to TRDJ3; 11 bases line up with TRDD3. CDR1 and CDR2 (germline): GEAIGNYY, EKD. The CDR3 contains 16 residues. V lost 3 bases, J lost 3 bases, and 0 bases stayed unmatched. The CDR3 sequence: CACDWGIRWDTRQMFF. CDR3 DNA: TGTGCCTGTGACTGGGGGATACGCTGGGACACCCGACAGATGTTTTTC.

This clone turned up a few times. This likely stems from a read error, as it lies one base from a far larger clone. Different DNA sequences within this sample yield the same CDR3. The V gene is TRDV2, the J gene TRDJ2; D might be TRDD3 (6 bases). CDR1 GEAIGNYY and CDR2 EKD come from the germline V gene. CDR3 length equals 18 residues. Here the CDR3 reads CACDPGGDPFSRTAQLFF. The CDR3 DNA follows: TGTGCCTGTGACCCGGGTGGGGATCCATTCTCCCGGACAGCACAGCTCTTCTTT.

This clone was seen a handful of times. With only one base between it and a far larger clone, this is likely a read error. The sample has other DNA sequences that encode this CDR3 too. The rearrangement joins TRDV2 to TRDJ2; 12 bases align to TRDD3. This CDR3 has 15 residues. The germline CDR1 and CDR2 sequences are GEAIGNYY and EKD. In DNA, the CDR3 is TGCGCCTGTGACACTGGGGGATACTTGACAGCACAACTCTTCTTT. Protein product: CACDTGGYLTAQLFF.

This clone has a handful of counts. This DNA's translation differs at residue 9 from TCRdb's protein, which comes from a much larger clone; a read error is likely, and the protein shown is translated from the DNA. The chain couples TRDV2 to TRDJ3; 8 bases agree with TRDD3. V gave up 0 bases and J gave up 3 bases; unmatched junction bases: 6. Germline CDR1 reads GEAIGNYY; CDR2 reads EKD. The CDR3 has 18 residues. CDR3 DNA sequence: TGTGCCTGTGACACCTGGGGGATTTGCTACTGGGACACCCGACAGATGTTTTTC. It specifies CACDTWGICYWDTRQMFF.

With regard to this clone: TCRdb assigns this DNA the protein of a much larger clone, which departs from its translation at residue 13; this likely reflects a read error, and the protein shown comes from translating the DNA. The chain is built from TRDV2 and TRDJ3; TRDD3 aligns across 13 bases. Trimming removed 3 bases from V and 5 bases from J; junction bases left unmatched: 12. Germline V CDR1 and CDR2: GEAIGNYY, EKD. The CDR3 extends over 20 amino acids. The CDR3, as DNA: TGTGCCTGTGACTCCGTACTGGGGGATACGCGCCATCGGGACACCCGACAGATGTTTTTC. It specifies CACDSVLGDTRHRDTRQMFF.

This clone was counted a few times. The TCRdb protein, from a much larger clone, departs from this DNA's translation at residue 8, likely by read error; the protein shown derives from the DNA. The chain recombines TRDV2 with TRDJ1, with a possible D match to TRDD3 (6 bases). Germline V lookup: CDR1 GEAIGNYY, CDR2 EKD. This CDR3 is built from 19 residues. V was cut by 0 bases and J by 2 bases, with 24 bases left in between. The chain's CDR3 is CACDTVRHRGTPETDKLIF. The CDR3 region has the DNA TGTGCCTGTGACACCGTTCGGCACAGGGGGACCCCCGAGACCGATAAACTCATCTTT.

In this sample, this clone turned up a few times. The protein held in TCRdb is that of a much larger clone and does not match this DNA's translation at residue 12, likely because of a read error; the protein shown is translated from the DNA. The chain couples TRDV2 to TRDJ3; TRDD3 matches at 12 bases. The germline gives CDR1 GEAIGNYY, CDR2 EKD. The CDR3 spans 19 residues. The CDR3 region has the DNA TGTGCCTGTGACAAAGTACTGGGGGATACCTCCCGGGACACCCGACAGATGTTTTTC. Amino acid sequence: CACDKVLGDTSRDTRQMFF.

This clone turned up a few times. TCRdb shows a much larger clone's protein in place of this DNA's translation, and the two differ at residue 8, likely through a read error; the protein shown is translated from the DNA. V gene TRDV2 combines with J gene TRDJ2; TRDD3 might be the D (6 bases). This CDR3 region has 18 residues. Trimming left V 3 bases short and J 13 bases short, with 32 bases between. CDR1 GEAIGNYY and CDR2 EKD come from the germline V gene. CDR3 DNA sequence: TGTGCCTGTGACTCCCTGGGGAATACTAAGGCGACGACAGGGGCACTCTTCTTT. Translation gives CACDSLGNTKATTGALFF.

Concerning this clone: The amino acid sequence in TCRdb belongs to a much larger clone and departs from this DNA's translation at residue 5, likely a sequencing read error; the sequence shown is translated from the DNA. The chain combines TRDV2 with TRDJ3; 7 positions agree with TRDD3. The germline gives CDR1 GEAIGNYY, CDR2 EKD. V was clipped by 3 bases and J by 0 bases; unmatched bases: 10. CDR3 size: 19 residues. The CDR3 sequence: CACDALGALSSWDTRQMFF. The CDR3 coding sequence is TGTGCCTGTGACGCCCTGGGGGCCCTGAGCTCCTGGGACACCCGACAGATGTTTTTC.

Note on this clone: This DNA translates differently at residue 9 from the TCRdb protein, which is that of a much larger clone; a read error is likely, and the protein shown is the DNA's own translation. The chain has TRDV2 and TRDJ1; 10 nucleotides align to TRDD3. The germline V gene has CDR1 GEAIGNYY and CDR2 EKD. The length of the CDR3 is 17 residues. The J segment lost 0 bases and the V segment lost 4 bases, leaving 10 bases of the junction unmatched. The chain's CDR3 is CACDLWGICGYTDKLIF. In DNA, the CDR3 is TGTGCCTGTGATCTCTGGGGGATATGCGGGTACACCGATAAACTCATCTTT.